This T cell receptor (beta chain) is drawn from a study of blood T cell repertoires in COVID-19. Per the authors' pipeline: Amplification of reference gene primers provided the estimated nucleated cell counts. Method: immunoSEQ multiplex PCR; TCRdb's copy keeps in-frame clones and lacks some. For V, J and clone size, that table is used; D and trimming come from the DNA. Of 65,000 or so clones listed, roughly nine tenths are singletons. This CDR3 comprises 15 residues. Trimming stripped 5 bases from V and 0 bases from J, with 12 bases between. Germline CDR1 SGHRS, CDR2 YFSETQ. The sequenced sample consisted of peripheral blood. This receptor was obtained from a man between 60 and 70 years old with acute or convalescent COVID-19. The J gene is TRBJ1-3, the V gene TRBV5-1, with TRBD1 as a possible D gene (5 bases). The CDR3 sequence: CASSFSGISGNTIYF. In DNA form, the CDR3 reads TGCGCCAGCAGTTTTTCAGGGATCTCTGGAAACACCATATATTTT.